This TCR beta chain is drawn from a study of patients and donors after allogeneic stem cell transplantation. TCRdb recomputed calls from the RT-PCR reads with MiXCR, one row per CDR3 protein. Here the sample spans about 210,000 distinct CDR3 sequences, less than 50% being singletons. The V segment lost 5 bases and the J segment 9 bases; nucleotides outside the gene matches: 8. The CDR3 loop spans 14 amino acids. Source material: blood, either unsorted or a sorted T cell fraction (not recorded which). The chain couples TRBV12-3 or TRBV12-4 to TRBJ2-1, with TRBD2 matching over 9 bases. The receptor comes from a human donor who was either an allogeneic HSCT recipient or a stem cell or donor lymphocyte infusion donor (not recorded which). It is not recorded whose cells these are; they may come from a transplant donor. The CDR3 DNA sequence: TGTGCCAGCAGTCGATTGCCGACTAGCGGTGAGCAGTTCTTC. Translating it yields CASSRLPTSGEQFF.